This TCR beta chain was captured by sequencing in a study of T cell responses to AZD1222 COVID-19 vaccine. General observations from the study: An increase in Spike-specific TCR breadth and depth was observed after two AZD1222 doses. Reportedly, nearly half the spike-specific TCRs target unmutated variant regions.

For this clone: Its antigen is not known.

The method was immunoSEQ multiplex PCR; TCRdb's version includes in-frame clones alone and lacks a portion of them. This table holds about 110,000 clones, 70% to 90% found once. Some second doses came at about 4 weeks and others at about 12 weeks; these were pooled. The sequences come from peripheral blood, collected 28 days after the second AZD1222 dose. The source is an adult who received the AZD1222 COVID-19 vaccine.

The chain's CDR3 is CASRPTGEEGEQYF. CDR3 nucleotides: TGTGCCAGCAGACCAACAGGGGAAGAGGGCGAGCAGTACTTC. The J gene is TRBJ2-7, the V gene TRBV28, with 7 bases identical to TRBD1. Trimming cost V 6 bases and J 6 bases; bases outside gene matches: 11. Germline V gives CDR1 MDHEN, CDR2 SYDVKM. The CDR3 contains 14 residues.